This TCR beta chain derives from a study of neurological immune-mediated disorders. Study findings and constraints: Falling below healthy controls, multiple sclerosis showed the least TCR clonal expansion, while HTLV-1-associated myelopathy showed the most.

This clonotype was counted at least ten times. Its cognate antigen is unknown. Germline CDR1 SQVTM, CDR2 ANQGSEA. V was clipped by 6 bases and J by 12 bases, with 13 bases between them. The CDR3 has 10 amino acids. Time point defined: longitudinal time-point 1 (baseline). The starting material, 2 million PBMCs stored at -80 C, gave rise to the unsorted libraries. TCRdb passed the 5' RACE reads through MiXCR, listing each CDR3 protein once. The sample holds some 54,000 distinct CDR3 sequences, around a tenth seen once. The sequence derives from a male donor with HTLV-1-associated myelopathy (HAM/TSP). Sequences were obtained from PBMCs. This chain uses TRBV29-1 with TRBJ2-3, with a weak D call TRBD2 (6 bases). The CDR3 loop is CSVERVFQYF. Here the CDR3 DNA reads TGCAGCGTCGAGCGGGTTTTTCAGTATTTT.